This T cell receptor beta chain came from a study of shared clonotypes between healthy human individuals. At the level of the study: Per donor, CD8 memory used one plate, CD8 naive used two, CD4 memory used three and CD4 naive used three.

The protocol was immunoSEQ multiplex PCR, while the TCRdb copy is restricted to in-frame clones and leaves out a portion. The profile shows millions of clones, approximately 93% of them singletons. Germline V CDR1 and CDR2: MNHEY, SMNVEV (reference sequence). V lost 5 bases and J 1 base, leaving 18 bases between the germline ends. This CDR3 is built from 17 residues. Sequences were obtained from naive CD4+ T cells from PBMCs. Subset in this sample: CD45RA+ positively selected. The V call is TRBV27, the J call TRBJ2-1, with D perhaps TRBD2 (6 bases). The clonotype was recovered from a man aged 18 to 35 in good health. Some clones in this sample may be carry-over from other donors' samples. For the CDR3, the DNA is TGTGCCAGCAGTATTAAATCCGGGACTCGGTCCTACAATGAGCAGTTCTTC. Translation gives CASSIKSGTRSYNEQFF.